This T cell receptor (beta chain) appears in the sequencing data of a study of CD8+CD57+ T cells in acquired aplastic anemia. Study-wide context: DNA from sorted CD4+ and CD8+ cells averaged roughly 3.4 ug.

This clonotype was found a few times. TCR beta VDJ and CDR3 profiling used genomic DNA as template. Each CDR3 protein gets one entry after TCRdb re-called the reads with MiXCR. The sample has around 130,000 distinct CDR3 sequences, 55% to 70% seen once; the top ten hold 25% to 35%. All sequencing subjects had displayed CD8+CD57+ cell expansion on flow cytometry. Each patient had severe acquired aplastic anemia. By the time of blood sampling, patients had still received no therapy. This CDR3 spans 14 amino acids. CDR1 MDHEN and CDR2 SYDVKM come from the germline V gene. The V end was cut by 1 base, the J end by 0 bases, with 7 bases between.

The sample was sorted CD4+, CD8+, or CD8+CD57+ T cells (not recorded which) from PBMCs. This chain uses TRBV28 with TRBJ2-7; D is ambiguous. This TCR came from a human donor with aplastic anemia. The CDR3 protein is CASSLLSLSYEQYF. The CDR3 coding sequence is TGTGCCAGCAGTTTATTATCTCTCTCCTACGAGCAGTACTTC.